The clone carrying this T cell receptor beta chain was seen only once. Its antigen is unknown. Distinct nucleotide sequences in the sample also encode this CDR3. Germline CDR1 and CDR2: MNHEY and SVGAGI. With V trimmed by 5 bases and J by 0 bases, 3 bases remained unmatched. This CDR3 is built from 15 residues. The data were taken from a study of Ad26.COV2.S vaccination and SARS-CoV-2 variants. Treatment meaning: about 20 received Ad26.COV2.S at low or high dose, single or two shots; about 5 received placebo; per-sample allocation not given. The investigators took samples on day 63 after the first vaccine or placebo injection. Expression of Wuhan-strain SARS-CoV-2 spike came from the Ad26 vector that formed the vaccine. The protocol was immunoSEQ multiplex PCR, while the TCRdb copy is restricted to in-frame clones and leaves out a portion. The table lists almost 400,000 clones, about 89% of them singletons, with 1.5% to 2% in the top ten.

Study-wide findings and caveats: Placebo recipients had lower spike-specific TCR breadth than vaccine recipients. Reported post-vaccination CD8+ and CD4+ T cell responses to spike showed substantial breadth. Recipients of either vaccine or placebo displayed similar breadth of non-spike TCRs.

The chain joins TRBV6-5 to TRBJ2-7; 11 bases agree with TRBD2. The source material was peripheral blood, sampled in a trial of Ad26.COV2.S vaccine versus placebo. This receptor was identified in a person aged 18-60 years who received the Ad26.COV2.S COVID-19 vaccine or a placebo. This CDR3 is CASSKLAGGSYEQYF. The CDR3 DNA reads as TGTGCCAGCAGTAAGCTAGCGGGAGGCTCCTACGAGCAGTACTTC.